Below are 7 T cell receptor beta chains sequenced from a single sample in a study of tumor-infiltrating lymphocytes in oesophageal squamous cell carcinoma. Each CDR3 protein gets one entry after TCRdb re-called the reads with MiXCR. Here the sample spans roughly 11,000 distinct CDR3 sequences, over 50% being singletons. Sequencing was carried out using blood. The receptor set was obtained from a female donor with esophageal squamous cell carcinoma.

The genes are TRBV7-2 and TRBJ2-1; possibly TRBD1 for D (5 bases). The better agreement between TRBJ1-1 and the DNA end casts doubt on the J call. The CDR3 is made up of 16 amino acids. The germline V gene has CDR1 SGHTA and CDR2 FQGNSA. Here the CDR3 DNA reads TGTGCCAGCAGCTTTACCCCTACGGACACTATCACTGAAGCTTTCTTT. Protein product: CASSFTPTDTITEAFF.

This chain connects TRBV6-1 to TRBJ2-1; unclear D gene. This CDR3 comprises 14 residues. Germline-derived CDR1 and CDR2 are MNHNS and SASEGT. V lost 7 bases and J 2 bases, leaving 12 bases between the germline ends. CDR3 in amino acids: CASIPNPTYNEQFF. DNA of the CDR3: TGTGCCAGCATACCCAATCCCACCTACAATGAGCAGTTCTTC.

This clonotype was picked up many times. The rearrangement uses TRBV27 and TRBJ2-7; 7 bases are a match to TRBD2. The germline V gene encodes CDR1 MNHEY and CDR2 SMNVEV (reference sequence). This CDR3 has 14 amino acids. Losses at the gene ends were 2 bases for V and 6 bases for J; bases not matched to a gene: 7. CDR3 nucleotides: TGTGCCAGCAGTTTAACGCGGGAGATCCTCGAGCAGTACTTC. This sequence encodes CASSLTREILEQYF.

V usage is TRBV29-1 and J usage is TRBJ2-3; D is possibly TRBD2 (6 bases). The CDR3 extends over 15 amino acids. Germline-derived CDR1 and CDR2 are SQVTM and ANQGSEA. The V and J ends lost 3 bases and 11 bases respectively, with 24 bases between them. CDR3 in DNA: TGCAGCGTTGAGATTGCGGGGTCGAGGAACTACGAGCAGTATTTT. Translation gives CSVEIAGSRNYEQYF.

This sequence joins TRBV7-6 and TRBJ2-7; TRBD2 might be the D (5 bases). Germline CDR1 and CDR2: SGHVS and FNYEAQ. The CDR3 has 15 residues. The V end lost 3 bases, the J end lost 7 bases, and 19 bases lay between the germline ends. The CDR3 nucleotides read TGTGCCAGCAGCTTCTTCCAGGAGGCTGACAATGAGCAGTACTTC. It is translated as CASSFFQEADNEQYF. Looking up the rest from reference TRBV7-6 and TRBJ2-7 gives the full variable domain: GAGVSQSPRYKVTKRGQDVALRCDPISGHVSLYWYRQALGQGPEFLTYFNYEAQQDKSGLPNDRFSAERPEGSISTLTIQRTEQRDSAMYRCASSFFQEADNEQYFGPGTRLTVT.

The chain couples TRBV4-1 to TRBJ2-3, with TRBD1 matching 7 bases. This CDR3 region has 15 residues. The junction had 5 bases not matched to a gene; V was cut back by 3 bases and J by 2 bases. Germline loops: CDR1 MGHRA, CDR2 YSYEKL. Here the CDR3 DNA reads TGCGCCAGCAGCCACGGGGACAGAAACACAGATACGCAGTATTTT. It yields the protein CASSHGDRNTDTQYF.

This clonotype showed up just a few times. This chain connects TRBV7-2 to TRBJ2-1; maybe TRBD1 (5 bases). Trimming removed 5 bases at V and 6 bases at J, with 14 bases between. The CDR3 is made up of 14 amino acids. Germline V gene sequence: CDR1 SGHTA, CDR2 FQGNSA. CDR3 region: CASSPTPQGNEQFF. The DNA for the CDR3 is TGTGCCAGCAGCCCGACACCGCAGGGCAATGAGCAGTTCTTC.